The 30 T cell receptor beta chains presented below share a single source sample, sequenced in a study of blood T cells in healthy people across ages. A sample-barcoded 5' primer and a J-beta primer mix were used in a second PCR of roughly 7 to 12 cycles. TCRdb fed the 5' RACE reads into MiXCR, producing one record per CDR3 protein. The sample holds 1.5 million or so distinct CDR3 sequences, about 42% seen once. Material for sequencing was blood. All receptors derive from a woman aged 18-29 years in good health.

The chain employs TRBV30 and TRBJ2-2; D gene unclear. The CDR3 sequence is 12 residues long. V was pared by 1 base and J by 6 bases, with 6 bases between. Germline loops: CDR1 GTSNPN, CDR2 SVGIG (reference sequence). Here the CDR3 reads CAWSGLAGELFF. DNA for the CDR3: TGTGCCTGGAGTGGCCTAGCCGGGGAGCTGTTTTTT.

This clonotype was seen a few times. V gene TRBV5-1 combines with J gene TRBJ2-1; tentative D call: TRBD2 (5 bases). Germline CDR1 reads SGHRS; CDR2 reads YFSETQ. V was cut by 4 bases and J by 5 bases, with 13 bases left in between. The length of the CDR3 is 14 residues. For the CDR3, the DNA is TGCGCCAGCAGCGTAGCGACCATGGACAATGAGCAGTTCTTC. This codes for CASSVATMDNEQFF. Full variable domain (remainder filled in from reference TRBV5-1 and TRBJ2-1): KAGVTQTPRYLIKTRGQQVTLSCSPISGHRSVSWYQQTPGQGLQFLFEYFSETQRNKGNFPGRFSGRQFSNSRSEMNVSTLELGDSALYLCASSVATMDNEQFFGPGTRLTVL.

The chain uses TRBV10-3 and TRBJ2-1, with D perhaps TRBD1 or TRBD2 (5 bases each). Germline V gives CDR1 ENHRY, CDR2 SYGVKD. V shed 6 bases and J shed 8 bases, with 20 bases lying between them. The CDR3 sequence is 15 residues long. CDR3 region: CAIRPGRGMVDEQFF. CDR3 bases: TGTGCCATCAGACCGGGACGAGGTATGGTTGATGAGCAGTTCTTC.

Ten or more counts support this clonotype. The J gene is TRBJ2-5, the V gene TRBV9; D gene uncertain. CDR1 is SGDLS, CDR2 YYNGEE, per germline. The CDR3 consists of 13 residues. With 3 bases removed from V and 5 bases from J, the gap between germline ends came to 11 bases. This chain's CDR3 is CASSARVGETQYF. The CDR3 region has the DNA TGTGCCAGCAGCGCCCGGGTGGGGGAGACCCAGTACTTC.

The rearrangement joins TRBV21-1 to TRBJ2-5; the table calls TRBD1, which could not be checked here. Judging by the DNA end, TRBJ2-7 fits better; the J call may be wrong. TRBV21-1 is an annotated pseudogene. The CDR3 runs to 15 residues. CDR3 nucleotide sequence: TGTGCCAGCAGCAAAATAGACAGGGAGAGCGACGAGCAGTACTTC. As protein: CASSKIDRESDEQYF.

This clonotype was found many times. This rearrangement joins TRBV4-1 to TRBJ1-1; D ambiguous. The V and J ends lost 0 bases and 4 bases respectively, with 12 bases between them. Germline V gene data show CDR1 as MGHRA and CDR2 as YSYEKL. This CDR3 region has 15 residues. CDR3 protein: CASSQERADLTEAFF. DNA of the CDR3: TGCGCCAGCAGCCAAGAACGGGCGGACCTCACTGAAGCTTTCTTT.

The J gene is TRBJ2-3, the V gene TRBV12-3 or TRBV12-4; D tentatively reads TRBD1 or TRBD2 (5 bases each). V dropped 4 bases and J dropped 1 base, with 12 bases sitting between them. The CDR3 consists of 15 residues. CDR3 sequence (DNA): TGTGCCAGCAGTTCCGGGGCCGTCCGCACAGATACGCAGTATTTT. Translated, it gives CASSSGAVRTDTQYF.

The J gene is TRBJ2-1, the V gene TRBV5-1; D uncertain. The V gene lost 0 bases and the J gene lost 3 bases, with 7 bases spanning the gap. The CDR3 covers 14 residues. Germline CDR1 is SGHRS and CDR2 is YFSETQ. The CDR3 loop is CASSLGWNYNEQFF. The CDR3 nucleotides are TGCGCCAGCAGCTTGGGATGGAACTACAATGAGCAGTTCTTC. Full variable domain (outside the CDR3, taken from reference TRBV5-1 and TRBJ2-1): KAGVTQTPRYLIKTRGQQVTLSCSPISGHRSVSWYQQTPGQGLQFLFEYFSETQRNKGNFPGRFSGRQFSNSRSEMNVSTLELGDSALYLCASSLGWNYNEQFFGPGTRLTVL.

A few counts support this clonotype. The rearrangement uses TRBV7-3 and TRBJ1-2; tentative D call: TRBD1 (6 bases). V lost 3 bases and J lost 4, with 15 bases in between. This CDR3 is 15 amino acids long. Germline-derived CDR1 and CDR2 are SGHTA and FQGTGA. The CDR3: CASSFEGGPIYGYTF. The CDR3 DNA follows: TGTGCCAGCAGCTTCGAAGGGGGGCCCATCTATGGCTACACCTTC.

This clonotype was found many times. The chain couples TRBV20-1 to TRBJ2-1, with no clear D. Germline CDR1 and CDR2: DFQATT and SNEGSKA (reference sequence). The ends were cut back, 3 bases at V and 0 bases at J, with 6 bases in the middle. The CDR3 runs 13 residues. The CDR3 sequence: CSARADSYNEQFF. In DNA form, the CDR3 reads TGCAGTGCTAGGGCGGACTCCTACAATGAGCAGTTCTTC.

The rearrangement uses TRBV11-2 and TRBJ2-1; the D gene could be TRBD1 or TRBD2 (6 bases each). V gave up 2 bases and J gave up 0 bases, with 11 bases separating them. This CDR3 has 16 residues. Germline lookup yields CDR1 SGHAT and CDR2 FQNNGV. CDR3 region: CASSLRGDTSYNEQFF. The CDR3 DNA reads as TGTGCCAGCAGCTTAAGGGGGGACACCTCCTACAATGAGCAGTTCTTC.

The chain employs TRBV11-2 and TRBJ2-2, with D possibly being TRBD1 (6 bases). Germline-derived CDR1 and CDR2 are SGHAT and FQNNGV. The V end was cut by 1 base, the J end by 6 bases, with 12 bases between. This CDR3 has 15 residues. The CDR3 coding sequence is TGTGCCAGCAGCTTAGTCAGGGGCCAGGCCGGGGAGCTGTTTTTT. Translating gives CASSLVRGQAGELFF. Full variable domain (missing parts from reference TRBV11-2 and TRBJ2-2): EAGVAQSPRYKIIEKRQSVAFWCNPISGHATLYWYQQILGQGPKLLIQFQNNGVVDDSQLPKDRFSAERLKGVDSTLKIQPAKLEDSAVYLCASSLVRGQAGELFFGEGSRLTVL.

The DNA of the CDR3 is TGTGCCAGCAGTGAGTTAGGACAGCCCTACGAGCAGTACTTC. The encoded protein is CASSELGQPYEQYF. This chain connects TRBV6-1 to TRBJ2-4; D may be TRBD1 (6 bases). The end of the DNA fits TRBJ2-7 better, so the J call may be wrong. The CDR3 contains 14 residues. Germline CDR1 and CDR2: MNHNS and SASEGT.

This chain's CDR3 is CSAPGQGGTDTQYF. DNA for the CDR3: TGCAGTGCTCCTGGACAGGGAGGCACAGATACGCAGTATTTT. J is TRBJ2-3 and V is TRBV20-1, with 8 bases fitting TRBD1. Trimming cost V 5 bases and J 1 base; bases outside gene matches: 5. CDR3 size: 14 residues. Germline lookup yields CDR1 DFQATT and CDR2 SNEGSKA (reference sequence).

This clonotype appeared a few times. The chain couples TRBV7-2 to TRBJ2-3; 12 bases are a match to TRBD2. Germline V lookup: CDR1 SGHTA, CDR2 FQGNSA. J lost 6 bases, V lost 5 bases, and 15 bases had no gene match. This CDR3 comprises 18 residues. Written as DNA, the CDR3 is TGTGCCAGCAGCGGAGGGGGACTAGCGGGCTCCCACTGGGATACGCAGTATTTT. As protein: CASSGGGLAGSHWDTQYF.

This chain uses TRBV2 with TRBJ2-3; TRBD1 is a possible D gene (5 bases). Trimming took off 6 bases at V and 0 bases at J, with 13 bases between the two ends. Germline values: CDR1 SNHLY, CDR2 FYNNEI. The CDR3 has 15 residues. CDR3 in amino acids: CASRQTATSTDTQYF. CDR3 in DNA: TGTGCCAGCAGACAGACAGCAACTAGCACAGATACGCAGTATTTT. The full variable domain, its missing parts supplied by reference TRBV2 and TRBJ2-3, is EPEVTQTPSHQVTQMGQEVILRCVPISNHLYFYWYRQILGQKVEFLVSFYNNEISEKSEIFDDQFSVERPDGSNFTLKIRSTKLEDSAMYFCASRQTATSTDTQYFGPGTRLTVL.

This clonotype was counted a few times. The V call is TRBV7-9, the J call TRBJ2-2, with D perhaps given as TRBD1 or TRBD2 (6 bases each). The length of the CDR3 is 13 residues. The V and J ends lost 9 bases and 3 bases respectively, with 11 bases between them. Germline lookup yields CDR1 SEHNR and CDR2 FQNEAQ (reference sequence). This CDR3 reads CASTGAYTGELFF. Here the CDR3 DNA reads TGTGCCAGTACGGGGGCTTACACCGGGGAGCTGTTTTTT.

The gene calls are TRBV24-1 and TRBJ2-5; D call uncertain. CDR3 length: 12 amino acids. CDR1 KGHDR and CDR2 SFDVKD come from the germline V gene. V was trimmed by 9 bases and J by 7 bases, leaving 14 bases between them. CDR3 sequence: CATAQAVGTQYF. CDR3 coding DNA: TGTGCCACCGCCCAGGCGGTAGGGACCCAGTACTTC.

This clonotype showed up just once. V gene TRBV19 combines with J gene TRBJ2-5; tentatively, D is TRBD1 (5 bases). Near its end, the DNA agrees better with TRBJ2-7, so the J call may be wrong. The length of the CDR3 is 16 residues. CDR1 and CDR2 (germline): LNHDA, SQIVND (reference sequence). CDR3 sequence reads: CASSVFGAGSSYEQYF. The CDR3 DNA follows: TGTGCCAGTAGTGTCTTTGGGGCAGGATCGAGCTACGAGCAGTACTTC.

The chain couples TRBV20-1 to TRBJ2-7; D may correspond to TRBD1 or TRBD2 (6 bases each). V was cut by 6 bases and J by 4 bases, with 22 bases left in between. Germline-derived CDR1 and CDR2 are DFQATT and SNEGSKA (reference sequence). The length of the CDR3 is 15 residues. CDR3 residues: CSAPPPGGSHYEQYF. The CDR3 coding sequence is TGCAGTGCACCTCCTCCCGGGGGCTCACATTACGAGCAGTACTTC.

The chain carries TRBV5-1 and TRBJ2-1; weak D call: TRBD1 (5 bases). V was trimmed by 0 bases and J by 6 bases, leaving 16 bases between them. CDR1 is SGHRS and CDR2 is YFSETQ in the germline V gene. The CDR3 loop spans 16 amino acids. CDR3 DNA: TGCGCCAGCAGCTTGGGTACCAGACAGATGATCAATGAGCAGTTCTTC. The encoded protein is CASSLGTRQMINEQFF. The full variable domain, its missing parts supplied by reference TRBV5-1 and TRBJ2-1, is KAGVTQTPRYLIKTRGQQVTLSCSPISGHRSVSWYQQTPGQGLQFLFEYFSETQRNKGNFPGRFSGRQFSNSRSEMNVSTLELGDSALYLCASSLGTRQMINEQFFGPGTRLTVL.

This rearrangement joins TRBV6-1 to TRBJ2-1, with 8 nucleotides matching TRBD1. The V gene's germline CDR1 is MNHNS and CDR2 SASEGT. V gave up 3 bases and J gave up 8 bases; unmatched junction bases: 6. This CDR3 has 14 amino acids. The CDR3 bases are TGTGCCAGCAGTGATGACAGGGGTTGGGATGAGCAGTTCTTC. It is translated as CASSDDRGWDEQFF.

The gene calls are TRBV20-1 and TRBJ2-1, with TRBD1 identical over 9 bases. CDR1 DFQATT and CDR2 SNEGSKA come from the germline V gene (reference sequence). This CDR3 has 15 residues. V trimming: 6 bases; J trimming: 7 bases; junction bases outside the gene matches: 13. CDR3: CSAPLQGAVLNEQFF. CDR3 nucleotides: TGCAGTGCGCCTCTACAGGGGGCTGTCCTGAATGAGCAGTTCTTC.

This clonotype was observed a few times. The chain employs TRBV20-1 and TRBJ1-1; perhaps TRBD1 as D (6 bases). Looked up from germline, CDR1 is DFQATT and CDR2 is SNEGSKA (reference sequence). CDR3 length: 14 amino acids. Trimming stripped 0 bases from V and 8 bases from J, with 16 bases between. CDR3 sequence reads: CSARDIALDSEAFF. CDR3 coding DNA: TGCAGTGCTAGAGATATCGCACTGGACAGCGAAGCTTTCTTT.

The J gene is TRBJ2-7, the V gene TRBV2; TRBD2 might be the D (5 bases). V gave up 5 bases and J gave up 4 bases, with 15 bases separating them. Germline V gene sequence: CDR1 SNHLY, CDR2 FYNNEI. The CDR3 covers 14 residues. CDR3 DNA: TGTGCCAGCAGTACCCAACGGGCGGGTTACGAGCAGTACTTC. Encoded protein: CASSTQRAGYEQYF.

The chain carries TRBV25-1 and TRBJ2-2; possibly TRBD1 for D (5 bases). The CDR3 loop spans 17 amino acids. V was trimmed by 4 bases and J by 0 bases, leaving 15 bases between them. Germline V lookup: CDR1 MGHDK, CDR2 SYGVNS. The CDR3, as DNA: TGTGCCAGCAGTGGTAGGGGCCTCAGGGCGAACACCGGGGAGCTGTTTTTT. This codes for CASSGRGLRANTGELFF.

Note on this clonotype: A read error may account for a junction end that differs from germline. This chain uses TRBV7-9 with TRBJ1-2; D is uncertain. The CDR3 covers 13 residues. From germline, CDR1 is SEHNR and CDR2 FQNEAQ (reference sequence). CDR3 nucleotide sequence: TGTGCCAGCAGCGGTAGGCAGAACTATGGCCACACCTTC. Its protein product is CASSGRQNYGHTF.

This sequence joins TRBV9 and TRBJ2-7; 11 nucleotides align to TRBD2. From germline, CDR1 is SGDLS and CDR2 YYNGEE. This CDR3 comprises 16 residues. The J segment lost 7 bases and the V segment lost 4 bases, leaving 13 bases of the junction unmatched. The CDR3 sequence: CASSLGGTSGSHEQYF. The DNA for the CDR3 is TGTGCCAGCAGCTTAGGGGGTACTAGCGGGAGCCATGAGCAGTACTTC.

The V call is TRBV7-9, the J call TRBJ1-2, with D hard to call. Trimming stripped 0 bases from V and 0 bases from J, with 14 bases between. This CDR3 has 17 amino acids. CDR1 and CDR2 (germline): SEHNR, FQNEAQ (reference sequence). CDR3 nucleotide sequence: TGTGCCAGCAGCTTAGCGGGGTTCGCACCTTCTAACTATGGCTACACCTTC. Encoded protein: CASSLAGFAPSNYGYTF.

The chain recombines TRBV4-1 with TRBJ2-1, with a possible D match to TRBD1 (6 bases). This CDR3 comprises 14 residues. Germline CDR1 and CDR2: MGHRA and YSYEKL. V lost 2 bases, J lost 7 bases, and 12 bases lay in between. CDR3 amino acids: CASSQPGQWNEQFF. Here the CDR3 DNA reads TGCGCCAGCAGCCAACCAGGACAGTGGAATGAGCAGTTCTTC.